Below are 14 T cell receptor beta chains sequenced from a single sample in a study of OX40 agonist ivuxolimab in advanced cancers. TCRdb's copy holds only in-frame clones and misses some; the assay was immunoSEQ multiplex PCR. The repertoire has tens of thousands of clones, 87% of them found once; the top ten carry about 2.5%. The material sequenced was CD4+ or CD8+ T cells sorted from blood, taken in a trial of the OX40 agonist ivuxolimab. These receptor sequences come from an adult with an advanced solid tumor such as melanoma, head and neck, liver or kidney cancer.

This clone was counted a few times. The rearrangement links TRBV5-5 to TRBJ1-2, with D hard to call. V lost 0 bases and J lost 0, with 9 bases in between. The CDR3 length is 15 residues. Germline assignment: CDR1 SGHKS and CDR2 YYEKEE (reference sequence). CDR3 nucleotides: TGTGCCAGCAGCTTGGGAGGCAAAACTAACTATGGCTACACCTTC. Its protein product is CASSLGGKTNYGYTF.

The CDR3 is CASSLEQRRGGYTF. The CDR3 nucleotides are TGTGCCAGCAGCTTGGAGCAGCGCCGCGGGGGCTACACCTTC. V is TRBV5-4 and J is TRBJ1-2; D uncertain. CDR1 and CDR2 from the germline V gene are SGHNT and YYREEE (reference sequence). CDR3 length equals 14 residues. Deletions cut 0 bases from V and 8 bases from J, with 14 bases between.

This clone was counted once. The chain is built from TRBV6-5 and TRBJ1-2; perhaps TRBD1 as D (5 bases). The germline gives CDR1 MNHEY, CDR2 SVGAGI. The CDR3 consists of 13 residues. V was pared by 0 bases and J by 6 bases, with 8 bases between. Here the CDR3 reads CASSYSSGHGYTF. CDR3 nucleotide sequence: TGTGCCAGCAGTTACTCGTCAGGGCATGGCTACACCTTC.

This chain connects TRBV5-1 to TRBJ2-7; D possibly corresponds to TRBD1 (6 bases). Between the trimmed V and J ends, which lost 4 bases and 2 bases, there was a span of 16 bases. The CDR3 is 15 amino acids. Germline CDR1 SGHRS, CDR2 YFSETQ. The CDR3 loop is CASSPPEQGTYEQYF. In DNA form, the CDR3 reads TGCGCCAGCAGCCCACCCGAACAGGGAACCTACGAGCAGTACTTC.

The chain is built from TRBV14 and TRBJ2-3, with D possibly called TRBD1 or TRBD2 (5 bases each). The germline V gene encodes CDR1 SGHDN and CDR2 FVKESK. V was clipped by 1 base and J by 4 bases, with 18 bases between them. The CDR3 is 17 amino acids. CDR3 bases: TGTGCCAGCAGCCAAGGGGCGTACAGGAGACTATCAGATACGCAGTATTTT. Translation: CASSQGAYRRLSDTQYF.

The V and J genes are TRBV7-2 and TRBJ1-1; TRBD1 matches 7 bases. This CDR3 region has 15 residues. Trimming took 1 base from V and 0 from J; bases not matched to a gene: 2. CDR1 and CDR2 from the germline V gene are SGHTA and FQGNSA. As DNA, the CDR3 is TGTGCCAGCAGCTTAGGACAGGGCTTGAACACTGAAGCTTTCTTT. Its translation is CASSLGQGLNTEAFF.

This sequence joins TRBV7-3 and TRBJ2-2; no clear D gene. The CDR3 extends over 15 amino acids. Germline V gives CDR1 SGHTA, CDR2 FQGTGA. V lost 0 bases and J lost 0, with 5 bases in between. The chain's CDR3 is CASSLTQSNTGELFF. Written as DNA, the CDR3 is TGTGCCAGCAGCTTAACACAGTCGAACACCGGGGAGCTGTTTTTT.

The rearrangement joins TRBV27 to TRBJ2-5; unclear D gene. The end of the DNA is better explained by TRBJ2-7, so the J call may be wrong. This CDR3 has 13 residues. Germline values: CDR1 MNHEY, CDR2 SMNVEV (reference sequence). CDR3 sequence (DNA): TGTGCCAGCAGTTATAAGGGCCCCTACGAGCAGTACTTC. Translated, it gives CASSYKGPYEQYF.

The chain joins TRBV6-5 to TRBJ1-1; D might be TRBD1 (5 bases). Looked up from germline, CDR1 is MNHEY and CDR2 is SVGAGI. Between the trimmed V and J ends, which lost 0 bases and 2 bases, there was a span of 10 bases. The CDR3 is made up of 15 amino acids. The CDR3 is CASSYSRQGNTEAFF. CDR3 sequence (DNA): TGTGCCAGCAGTTACTCGCGGCAGGGTAACACTGAAGCTTTCTTT.

V gene TRBV9 combines with J gene TRBJ2-1; perhaps TRBD2 as D (5 bases). V gave up 6 bases and J gave up 7 bases, with 17 bases separating them. This CDR3 contains 14 residues. The V gene's germline CDR1 is SGDLS and CDR2 YYNGEE. The CDR3 spells CASTAGVGGNEQFF. DNA of the CDR3: TGTGCCAGCACCGCCGGAGTAGGCGGGAATGAGCAGTTCTTC.

The chain employs TRBV7-2 and TRBJ2-7; weak D call: TRBD2 (6 bases). Trimming removed 1 base from V and 3 bases from J, with 13 bases in between. The CDR3 is 15 amino acids. The germline CDR1 and CDR2 sequences are SGHTA and FQGNSA. CDR3 sequence (DNA): TGTGCCAGCAGCTTAGTCGGGAGTAACAACTACGAGCAGTACTTC. Translating it yields CASSLVGSNNYEQYF. Full variable domain (rest looked up from reference TRBV7-2 and TRBJ2-7): GAGVSQSPSNKVTEKGKDVELRCDPISGHTALYWYRQSLGQGLEFLIYFQGNSAPDKSGLPSDRFSAERTGGSVSTLTIQRTQQEDSAVYLCASSLVGSNNYEQYFGPGTRLTVT.

This chain connects TRBV6-5 to TRBJ2-7, with a possible D match to TRBD1 (6 bases). V was pared by 0 bases and J by 7 bases, with 16 bases between. Germline V gives CDR1 MNHEY, CDR2 SVGAGI. CDR3 length: 15 residues. The CDR3 reads CASSYSIQGFREQYF. The CDR3 DNA is TGTGCCAGCAGTTACTCGATCCAGGGGTTTCGGGAGCAGTACTTC.

The chain uses TRBV7-2 and TRBJ2-1; D might be TRBD1 (5 bases). Looked up from germline, CDR1 is SGHTA and CDR2 is FQGNSA. V lost 3 bases and J 8 bases, leaving 14 bases between the germline ends. This CDR3 is 14 amino acids long. The CDR3 bases are TGTGCCAGCAGCTTCTCCCAGGTGGGGCATGAGCAGTTCTTC. Encoded protein: CASSFSQVGHEQFF.

The chain joins TRBV6-1 to TRBJ1-5; no reliable D call. This CDR3 has 13 residues. Germline V gene data show CDR1 as MNHNS and CDR2 as SASEGT. Trimming stripped 5 bases from V and 7 bases from J, with 12 bases between. This chain's CDR3 is CASSSPPGQPQHF. In DNA form, the CDR3 reads TGTGCCAGCAGTTCCCCCCCCGGACAGCCCCAGCATTTT.